These 17 T cell receptor beta chains originate from one sample sequenced in a study of blood T cell repertoires in COVID-19. Clones were read by immunoSEQ multiplex PCR, and TCRdb kept only the in-frame ones, dropping some. The table lists 300,000 or so clones, about nine tenths of them singletons. Sequencing was done on a sample of peripheral blood. These receptors came from a middle-aged woman who had recovered from COVID-19.

This clone was picked up a small number of times. The J gene is TRBJ2-5, the V gene TRBV7-2; 7 bases map to TRBD1. V trimming: 5 bases; J trimming: 1 base; junction bases outside the gene matches: 7. Germline CDR1 and CDR2: SGHTA and FQGNSA. This CDR3 has 15 amino acids. CDR3 sequence reads: CASSPGQTTQETQYF. The CDR3 nucleotides read TGTGCCAGCAGCCCGGGACAGACAACCCAAGAGACCCAGTACTTC. The full variable domain, rest sourced from reference TRBV7-2 and TRBJ2-5, is GAGVSQSPSNKVTEKGKDVELRCDPISGHTALYWYRQSLGQGLEFLIYFQGNSAPDKSGLPSDRFSAERTGGSVSTLTIQRTQQEDSAVYLCASSPGQTTQETQYFGPGTRLLVL.

The chain carries TRBV7-2 and TRBJ2-1; 8 positions agree with TRBD2. The CDR3 consists of 14 residues. Germline CDR1 is SGHTA and CDR2 is FQGNSA. V lost 7 bases, J lost 6 bases, and 8 bases stayed unmatched. The CDR3 DNA reads TGTGCCAGCAAGAAGGCGGCGGGAGGCAATGAGCAGTTCTTC. Translated, it gives CASKKAAGGNEQFF. Full variable domain (outside the CDR3, taken from reference TRBV7-2 and TRBJ2-1): GAGVSQSPSNKVTEKGKDVELRCDPISGHTALYWYRQSLGQGLEFLIYFQGNSAPDKSGLPSDRFSAERTGGSVSTLTIQRTQQEDSAVYLCASKKAAGGNEQFFGPGTRLTVL.

This chain uses TRBV2 with TRBJ2-1; 8 bases line up with TRBD1. Germline trimming cut 7 bases from V and 4 bases from J; bases unmatched to any gene: 9. This CDR3 has 15 amino acids. Germline values: CDR1 SNHLY, CDR2 FYNNEI. This CDR3 reads CASIPDRGGYNEQFF. The CDR3 nucleotides read TGTGCCAGCATCCCCGACAGGGGTGGGTACAATGAGCAGTTCTTC.

This CDR3 is CASSQDNWETQYF. The CDR3 nucleotides read TGCGCCAGCAGCCAAGATAACTGGGAGACCCAGTACTTC. The rearrangement links TRBV4-1 to TRBJ2-5; no clear D gene. The CDR3 extends over 13 amino acids. Germline CDR1 and CDR2: MGHRA and YSYEKL. V dropped 0 bases and J dropped 5 bases, with 7 bases sitting between them.

The sample holds one count of this clone. The chain combines TRBV7-9 with TRBJ2-1, with 15 bases matching TRBD2. This CDR3 is 16 amino acids long. After removal of 7 bases from V and 10 bases from J, the junction contained 11 bases not matched to a gene. CDR1 SEHNR and CDR2 FQNEAQ come from the germline V gene (reference sequence). Written as DNA, the CDR3 is TGTGCCAGCATCCCCGGGACTAGCGGGGGGCCACAGGAGCAGTTCTTC. It yields the protein CASIPGTSGGPQEQFF.

The J gene is TRBJ1-2, the V gene TRBV5-4, with 7 positions matching TRBD1. Germline CDR1 is SGHNT and CDR2 is YYREEE (reference sequence). Trimming cost V 0 bases and J 0 bases; bases outside gene matches: 2. The length of the CDR3 is 15 residues. The CDR3 reads CASSLGGTANYGYTF. Here the CDR3 DNA reads TGTGCCAGCAGCTTGGGGGGGACAGCTAACTATGGCTACACCTTC.

This chain joins TRBV29-1 and TRBJ1-1; the D is unclear. This CDR3 has 13 amino acids. Germline CDR1 SQVTM, CDR2 ANQGSEA. V dropped 4 bases and J dropped 1 base, with 10 bases sitting between them. The CDR3 region is CSVAFGRNTEAFF. CDR3 DNA: TGCAGCGTTGCCTTTGGGAGGAACACTGAAGCTTTCTTT.

The chain carries TRBV28 and TRBJ2-7, with unresolved D. The germline CDR1 and CDR2 sequences are MDHEN and SYDVKM. The length of the CDR3 is 13 residues. With 5 bases removed from V and 0 bases from J, the gap between germline ends came to 8 bases. The CDR3: CASSPPSSYEQYF. The DNA for the CDR3 is TGTGCCAGCAGTCCCCCGAGCTCCTACGAGCAGTACTTC.

The J gene is TRBJ2-1, the V gene TRBV5-1; D is ambiguous. In germline, CDR1 is SGHRS, CDR2 YFSETQ. This CDR3 has 14 amino acids. V lost 4 bases, J lost 0 bases, and 8 bases lay in between. This chain's CDR3 is CASSGSRSYNEQFF. CDR3 DNA: TGCGCCAGCAGCGGCAGTCGCTCCTACAATGAGCAGTTCTTC.

The V and J genes are TRBV27 and TRBJ1-2; 11 positions match TRBD1. With V trimmed by 6 bases and J by 5 bases, 17 bases remained unmatched. Germline V gene sequence: CDR1 MNHEY, CDR2 SMNVEV (reference sequence). CDR3 length equals 18 residues. CDR3 loop: CASSDGQGALIWPYGYTF. CDR3 sequence (DNA): TGTGCCAGCAGCGACGGACAGGGGGCTCTTATCTGGCCTTATGGCTACACCTTC.

The chain combines TRBV4-3 with TRBJ1-1; TRBD1 matches at 8 bases. There are 13 residues in the CDR3. CDR1 is LGHNA, CDR2 YSLEER, per germline. V was clipped by 3 bases and J by 11 bases; unmatched bases: 8. The CDR3 region is CASSHGGQGRAFF. The CDR3 region has the DNA TGCGCCAGCAGCCATGGTGGACAGGGACGGGCTTTCTTT.

The chain is built from TRBV5-5 and TRBJ2-7, with TRBD1 as a possible D gene (7 bases). V lost 4 bases and J 3 bases, leaving 11 bases between the germline ends. Germline V gene lookup returns CDR1 SGHKS and CDR2 YYEKEE (reference sequence). The CDR3 covers 13 residues. This CDR3 is CASSPRGVYEQYF. CDR3 nucleotide sequence: TGTGCCAGCAGCCCCAGGGGGGTCTACGAGCAGTACTTC.

The CDR3 DNA reads as TGCGCCAGCAGCTCCACAGGGGTACCCACAGATACGCAGTATTTT. It yields the protein CASSSTGVPTDTQYF. This chain connects TRBV5-1 to TRBJ2-3; 7 bases agree with TRBD1. CDR3 length: 15 amino acids. The germline gives CDR1 SGHRS, CDR2 YFSETQ. V lost 3 bases and J lost 2; bases outside the gene matches: 6.

This chain connects TRBV18 to TRBJ1-2; D is undetermined. V lost 3 bases, J lost 4 bases, and 15 bases lay in between. There are 15 residues in the CDR3. CDR1 and CDR2 (germline): KGHSH, LQKENI. The CDR3 nucleotides are TGTGCCAGCTCACCGGTCAGGCAGGTCACCTATGGCTACACCTTC. Protein product: CASSPVRQVTYGYTF.

In this sample, this clone turned up many times. This chain joins TRBV5-4 and TRBJ1-2; 12 bases match TRBD1. The junction had 13 bases not matched to a gene; V was cut back by 2 bases and J by 5 bases. The CDR3 totals 18 residues. The germline V gene encodes CDR1 SGHNT and CDR2 YYREEE (reference sequence). CDR3 DNA: TGTGCCAGCAGCTTTCCCGGGACAGGGGGCGCAACGGGGTATGGCTACACCTTC. Encoded protein: CASSFPGTGGATGYGYTF. The full variable domain, rest sourced from reference TRBV5-4 and TRBJ1-2, is ETGVTQSPTHLIKTRGQQVTLRCSSQSGHNTVSWYQQALGQGPQFIFQYYREEENGRGNFPPRFSGLQFPNYSSELNVNALELDDSALYLCASSFPGTGGATGYGYTFGSGTRLTVV.

The chain is built from TRBV5-4 and TRBJ1-1; 8 bases line up with TRBD1. Trimming removed 5 bases from V and 5 bases from J; junction bases left unmatched: 5. CDR3 length: 13 residues. In germline, CDR1 is SGHNT, CDR2 YYREEE (reference sequence). CDR3 in DNA: TGTGCCAGCAGGACAGGGGAGCGGACTGAAGCTTTCTTT. Translated: CASRTGERTEAFF.

As DNA, the CDR3 is TGCGCCAGCAGCCGTTGGGGCGGGGCCTCCTCTGGGGCCAACGTCCTGACTTTC. Protein: CASSRWGGASSGANVLTF. The rearrangement joins TRBV5-1 to TRBJ2-6; the D gene is possibly TRBD2 (6 bases). V lost 4 bases to trimming and J lost 0 bases, with 17 bases between them. The germline V gene has CDR1 SGHRS and CDR2 YFSETQ. The CDR3 has 18 residues.